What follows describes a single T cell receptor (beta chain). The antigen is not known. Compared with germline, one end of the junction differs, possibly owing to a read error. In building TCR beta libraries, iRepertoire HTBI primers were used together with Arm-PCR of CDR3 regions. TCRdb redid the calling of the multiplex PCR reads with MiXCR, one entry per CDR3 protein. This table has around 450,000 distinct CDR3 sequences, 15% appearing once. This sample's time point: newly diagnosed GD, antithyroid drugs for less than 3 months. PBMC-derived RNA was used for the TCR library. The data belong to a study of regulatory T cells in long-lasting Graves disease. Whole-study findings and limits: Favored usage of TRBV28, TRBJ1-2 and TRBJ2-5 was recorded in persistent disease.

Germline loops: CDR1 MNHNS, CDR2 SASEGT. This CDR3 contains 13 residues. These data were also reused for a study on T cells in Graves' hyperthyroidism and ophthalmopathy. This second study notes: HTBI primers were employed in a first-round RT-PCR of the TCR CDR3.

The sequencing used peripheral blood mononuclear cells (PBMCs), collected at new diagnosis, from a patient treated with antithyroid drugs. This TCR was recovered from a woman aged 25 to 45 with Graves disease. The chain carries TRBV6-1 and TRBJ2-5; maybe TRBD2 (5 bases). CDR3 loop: CGSRADLQETQYF. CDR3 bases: TGTGGCAGCAGAGCGGACTTGCAAGAGACCCAGTACTTC.